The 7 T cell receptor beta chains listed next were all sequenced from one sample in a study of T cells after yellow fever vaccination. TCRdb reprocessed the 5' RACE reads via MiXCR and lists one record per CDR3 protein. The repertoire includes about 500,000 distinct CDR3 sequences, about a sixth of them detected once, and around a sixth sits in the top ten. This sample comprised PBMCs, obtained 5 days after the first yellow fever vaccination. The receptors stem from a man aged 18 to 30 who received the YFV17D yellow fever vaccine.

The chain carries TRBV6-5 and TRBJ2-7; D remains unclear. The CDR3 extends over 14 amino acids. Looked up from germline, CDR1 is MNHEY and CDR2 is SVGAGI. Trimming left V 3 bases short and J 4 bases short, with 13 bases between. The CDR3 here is CASSYRLGAYEQYF. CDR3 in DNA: TGTGCCAGCAGTTATAGATTGGGTGCTTACGAGCAGTACTTC.

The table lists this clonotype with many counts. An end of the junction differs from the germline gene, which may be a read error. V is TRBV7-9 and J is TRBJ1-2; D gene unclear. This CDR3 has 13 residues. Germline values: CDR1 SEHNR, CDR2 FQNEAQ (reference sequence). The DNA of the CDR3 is TGTGCCAGCAGCCTAGCAGCTAACTATGGCTACACCTTC. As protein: CASSLAANYGYTF.

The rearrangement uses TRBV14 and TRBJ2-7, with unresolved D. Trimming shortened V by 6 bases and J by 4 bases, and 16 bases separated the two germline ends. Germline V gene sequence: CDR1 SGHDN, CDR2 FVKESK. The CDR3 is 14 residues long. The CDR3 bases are TGTGCCAGCAGGCACCTCAAGCTCTTATACGAGCAGTACGTC. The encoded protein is CASRHLKLLYEQYV.

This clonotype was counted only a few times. This CDR3 is CASSLRQGLRNEQFF. CDR3 DNA: TGTGCCAGCAGTCTCCGACAGGGCCTTCGGAATGAGCAGTTCTTC. V gene TRBV27 combines with J gene TRBJ2-1, with 7 positions matching TRBD1. The J segment lost 7 bases and the V segment lost 5 bases, leaving 11 bases of the junction unmatched. Germline V gene lookup returns CDR1 MNHEY and CDR2 SMNVEV (reference sequence). The CDR3 contains 15 residues.

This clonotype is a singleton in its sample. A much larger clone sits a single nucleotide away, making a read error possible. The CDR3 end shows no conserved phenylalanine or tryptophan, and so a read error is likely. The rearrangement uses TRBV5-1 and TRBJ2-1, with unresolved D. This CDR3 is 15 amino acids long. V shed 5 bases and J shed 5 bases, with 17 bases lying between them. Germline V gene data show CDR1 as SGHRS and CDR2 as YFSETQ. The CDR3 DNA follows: TGCGCCAGCAGACCCGACCGCAGACTGAACAATGAGCAGTTCTAC. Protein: CASRPDRRLNNEQFY.

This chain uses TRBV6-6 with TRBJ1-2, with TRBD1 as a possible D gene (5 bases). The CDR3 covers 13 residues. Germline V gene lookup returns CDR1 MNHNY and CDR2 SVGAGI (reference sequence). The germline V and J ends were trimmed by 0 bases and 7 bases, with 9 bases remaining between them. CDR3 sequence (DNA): TGTGCCAGCAGTTACTCAGGGGAGGGTGGCTACACCTTC. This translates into CASSYSGEGGYTF.

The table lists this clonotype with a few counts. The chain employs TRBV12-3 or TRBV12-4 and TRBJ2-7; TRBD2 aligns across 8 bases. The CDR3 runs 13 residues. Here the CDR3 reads CATRGSGVDEQYF. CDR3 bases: TGTGCTACCCGGGGTAGCGGGGTAGACGAGCAGTACTTC.